The next 9 T cell receptor beta chains were all read from a single sample in a study of T cells in Graves' hyperthyroidism and ophthalmopathy. Template material for amplifying TCR beta CDR3 regions consisted of RNA transcripts. Carried out on the TCR CDR3, a first-round RT-PCR used the HTBI primer set. TCRdb passed the multiplex PCR reads through MiXCR, listing each CDR3 protein once. Among 450,000 to 650,000 distinct CDR3 sequences listed, approximately 17% were seen once. Material: blood. Every receptor here comes from a woman aged 18-29 years with Graves' ophthalmopathy.

Many counts were recorded for this clonotype. This chain connects TRBV14 to TRBJ2-3; D is perhaps TRBD2 (6 bases). CDR1 is SGHDN and CDR2 is FVKESK in the germline V gene. The V end was cut by 0 bases, the J end by 0 bases, with 16 bases between. The CDR3 runs to 18 residues. CDR3 DNA: TGTGCCAGCAGCCAAGATGGGGGGACTGGCCTTAGCACAGATACGCAGTATTTT. Residues: CASSQDGGTGLSTDTQYF.

The chain joins TRBV20-1 to TRBJ1-3; 7 bases are shared with TRBD1. V dropped 0 bases and J dropped 0; count of bases not matched to a gene: 8. The CDR3 totals 17 residues. Looked up from germline, CDR1 is DFQATT and CDR2 is SNEGSKA (reference sequence). The CDR3 spells CSARDRGTVNSGNTIYF. The CDR3 DNA reads TGCAGTGCTAGAGATAGAGGGACAGTTAACTCTGGAAACACCATATATTTT.

This clonotype occurred a few times. V gene TRBV6-2 or TRBV6-3 combines with J gene TRBJ1-2, with no clear D. Germline loops: CDR1 MNHEY, CDR2 SVGEGT. This CDR3 is 16 amino acids long. V was trimmed by 0 bases and J by 6 bases, leaving 17 bases between them. CDR3 residues: CASSYSPGGILNGYTF. The CDR3 DNA is TGTGCCAGCAGTTACTCCCCAGGAGGGATACTCAATGGCTACACCTTC.

This clonotype came up many times. V gene TRBV5-1 combines with J gene TRBJ1-2; D gene unclear. In germline, CDR1 is SGHRS, CDR2 YFSETQ. Deletions cut 4 bases from V and 8 bases from J, with 18 bases between. The CDR3 has 14 amino acids. In nucleotides, the CDR3 is TGCGCCAGCAGCGATAAACAAGGGCCGACGGGCTACACCTTC. Translated, it gives CASSDKQGPTGYTF.

Ten or more counts support this clonotype. The J gene is TRBJ1-6, the V gene TRBV10-3; 9 nucleotides line up with TRBD1. Germline loops: CDR1 ENHRY, CDR2 SYGVKD. V lost 4 bases to trimming and J lost 7 bases; unmatched junction nucleotides: 5. CDR3 size: 15 residues. Written as DNA, the CDR3 is TGTGCCATCAGTGGGGGACAGGGAAACAATTCACCCCTCCACTTT. This codes for CAISGGQGNNSPLHF.

This clonotype was picked up many times. The V and J genes are TRBV3-1 and TRBJ2-1, with 7 positions matching TRBD1. After removal of 1 base from V and 4 bases from J, the junction contained 10 bases not matched to a gene. This CDR3 has 17 residues. Germline CDR1 and CDR2: LGHDT and YNNKEL (reference sequence). The CDR3 sequence: CASSQVGRQGAYNEQFF. DNA for the CDR3: TGTGCCAGCAGCCAAGTTGGACGACAGGGAGCTTACAATGAGCAGTTCTTC.

This clonotype was seen only a few times. This chain connects TRBV20-1 to TRBJ1-2; TRBD1 agrees at 12 bases. V shed 4 bases, J shed 6 bases, and the junction held 12 bases outside the gene matches. The CDR3 runs to 16 residues. Germline values: CDR1 DFQATT, CDR2 SNEGSKA (reference sequence). In nucleotides, the CDR3 is TGCAGTGCTATCCCCACCGGGACAGGGGGCTGGAATGGCTACACCTTC. Protein sequence: CSAIPTGTGGWNGYTF.

This chain uses TRBV4-2 with TRBJ2-3, with TRBD2 matching over 10 bases. Germline assignment: CDR1 LGHNA and CDR2 YNFKEQ. CDR3 length: 18 residues. With V trimmed by 1 base and J by 6 bases, 13 bases remained unmatched. The CDR3 is CASSQVRGILAGGDTQYF. DNA of the CDR3: TGTGCCAGCAGCCAAGTGAGAGGAATCTTAGCGGGGGGCGATACGCAGTATTTT.

The V and J genes are TRBV10-3 and TRBJ2-1; D ambiguous. This CDR3 comprises 18 residues. Germline CDR1 reads ENHRY; CDR2 reads SYGVKD. Trimming stripped 3 bases from V and 6 bases from J, with 24 bases between. The CDR3: CAISDLAFVAGYSNEQFF. As DNA, the CDR3 is TGTGCCATCAGTGACCTTGCATTCGTCGCAGGTTATAGCAATGAGCAGTTCTTC.